Listed here is a single T cell receptor (beta chain). Its antigen is unidentified. The CDR3 runs 13 residues. CDR1 and CDR2 (germline): SGHAT, FQNNGV. Trimming removed 1 base at V and 6 bases at J, with 7 bases between. The data were obtained in a study of cytomegalovirus exposure and HLA in healthy donors. Study results and caveats: Analyses of presence and absence presupposed an approximately uniform sequencing depth across donors. As a later analysis showed, a missense DCLRE1C variant was linked to trimming of TCR beta V- and J-genes. There were some V segments, including TRBV6-2 and TRBV6-3, excluded as indistinguishable. Later work associated approximately 17,000 TCR beta sequences with HLA alleles at 0.05 false discovery rate.

13 Jbeta primers and 60 Vbeta primers were used for the PCR. Using immunoSEQ multiplex PCR, the repertoire was profiled, and TCRdb retains in-frame clones only, with some absent. The sample holds approximately 150,000 clones, roughly 73% seen once. The chain is built from TRBV11-2 and TRBJ2-1; D is uncertain. Input material: PBMCs. This receptor was identified in a man younger than 30 in good health and CMV-seropositive. The CDR3 nucleotides read TGTGCCAGCAGCTTAGTTCCGGGCAATGAGCAGTTCTTC. Its translation: CASSLVPGNEQFF.